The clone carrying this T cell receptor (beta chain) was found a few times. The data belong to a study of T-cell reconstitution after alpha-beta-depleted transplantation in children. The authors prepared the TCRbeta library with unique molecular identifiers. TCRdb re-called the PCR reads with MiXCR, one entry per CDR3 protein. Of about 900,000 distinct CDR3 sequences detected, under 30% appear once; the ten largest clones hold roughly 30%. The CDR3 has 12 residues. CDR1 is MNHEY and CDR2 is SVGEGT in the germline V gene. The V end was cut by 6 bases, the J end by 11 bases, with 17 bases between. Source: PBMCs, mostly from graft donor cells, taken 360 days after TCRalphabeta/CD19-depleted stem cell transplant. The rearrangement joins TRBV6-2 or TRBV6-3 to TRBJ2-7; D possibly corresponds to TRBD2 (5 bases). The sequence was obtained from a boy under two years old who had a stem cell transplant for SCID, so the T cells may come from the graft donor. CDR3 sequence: CASSPGLSRKYF. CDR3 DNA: TGTGCCAGCAGCCCCGGACTTTCGAGGAAGTACTTC.